This T cell receptor (beta chain) was captured by sequencing in a study of blood T cell repertoires in COVID-19. From germline, CDR1 is SGHRS and CDR2 YFSETQ. This CDR3 comprises 16 residues. V was cut by 0 bases and J by 4 bases, with 16 bases left in between. This clone was observed a handful of times. Some clones are missing from TCRdb's copy, which holds only in-frame ones; the method was immunoSEQ multiplex PCR. This sample yields hundreds of thousands of clones, of which about 87% are seen a single time; about 2% belongs to the top ten. The TCR comes from a woman aged 55-70 years with COVID-19, enrolled during active disease. V and J are TRBV5-1 and TRBJ1-1, with TRBD1 as a possible D gene (6 bases). The sequenced sample consisted of peripheral blood. For the CDR3, the DNA is TGCGCCAGCAGCTTGGCTCCGACAGGAAGGGGCACTGAAGCTTTCTTT. It encodes CASSLAPTGRGTEAFF.